This TCR beta chain was sequenced during a study of brain T cells in children with intractable seizures. The V segment lost 1 base and the J segment 0 bases; nucleotides outside the gene matches: 6. The CDR3 runs to 17 residues. Per germline, CDR1 SNHLY and CDR2 FYNNEI. Whole-study findings and limits: Patients' HCMV serostatus was unknown; virus specificity rests on CDR3 similarity alone.

Method: immunoSEQ multiplex PCR; TCRdb's copy keeps in-frame clones and lacks some. The sample consists of 300,000 to 400,000 clones, over 90% of them appearing once. Regarding time point: blood from clinic visit 5 months post-surgery; TSC patient then seizure free. The sequenced cases were selected for having the highest brain T cell transcript signatures. Concerning this clone: Its antigen is undetermined.

The sequencing used peripheral blood, collected approximately 5 months after surgery. The chain uses TRBV2 and TRBJ2-1; TRBD2 matches 7 bases. The TCR sequence derives from a boy under two years old with tuberous sclerosis and intractable seizures. The CDR3 nucleotides read TGTGCCAGCAGTGAAGATGTGGGGGGGAGCTCCTACAATGAGCAGTTCTTC. Translating it yields CASSEDVGGSSYNEQFF.